These 19 T cell receptor beta chains came from one sample sequenced in a study of T-cell reconstitution after alpha-beta-depleted transplantation in children. Unique molecular identifiers featured in how the TCRbeta library was prepared. TCRdb reanalysed the PCR reads using MiXCR and keeps one entry per CDR3 protein. The repertoire holds hundreds of thousands of distinct CDR3 sequences, over 10% seen once, with 2% to 2.5% in the top ten. Sequencing used PBMCs, mostly from graft donor cells, obtained 360 days after TCRalphabeta/CD19-depleted stem cell transplant. These receptors were obtained from a male patient younger than 18 who had a stem cell transplant for acute myeloid leukemia, so the T cells may come from the graft donor.

The CDR3 nucleotides read TGCGCCAGCAGCCAAAGCGGTCGAGAGACCCAGTACTTC. Translating it yields CASSQSGRETQYF. V usage is TRBV4-3 and J usage is TRBJ2-5; D might be TRBD2 (5 bases). V shed 2 bases and J shed 4 bases, with 8 bases lying between them. The CDR3 has 13 residues. Germline CDR1 reads LGHNA; CDR2 reads YSLEER.

The V call is TRBV7-6, the J call TRBJ2-7; D is possibly TRBD1 (5 bases). Trimming shortened V by 1 base and J by 3 bases, and 10 bases separated the two germline ends. The CDR3 extends over 14 amino acids. CDR1 is SGHVS and CDR2 is FNYEAQ in the germline V gene. For the CDR3, the DNA is TGTGCCAGCAGCTTAGGGGTGCAGGGCTACGAGCAGTACTTC. Translating gives CASSLGVQGYEQYF.

This clonotype was counted ten times or more. The rearrangement joins TRBV15 to TRBJ2-7; TRBD1 aligns across 7 bases. CDR1 LNHNV and CDR2 YYDKDF come from the germline V gene (reference sequence). The CDR3 extends over 16 amino acids. The V and J ends lost 0 bases and 4 bases, in that order; junction bases with no gene match: 9. The CDR3 reads CATSREGTGALYEQYF. CDR3 bases: TGTGCCACCAGCAGAGAGGGAACAGGGGCGCTATACGAGCAGTACTTC. Based on the CDR3 plus reference TRBV15 and TRBJ2-7, the full variable domain is DAMVIQNPRYQVTQFGKPVTLSCSQTLNHNVMYWYQQKSSQAPKLLFHYYDKDFNNEADTPDNFQSRRPNTSFCFLDIRSPGLGDTAMYLCATSREGTGALYEQYFGPGTRLTVT.

This clonotype was detected a few times. The chain is built from TRBV20-1 and TRBJ2-2, with D unresolved. The CDR3 has 16 residues. CDR1 is DFQATT and CDR2 is SNEGSKA in the germline V gene (reference sequence). With 0 bases removed from V and 6 bases from J, the gap between germline ends came to 17 bases. The DNA of the CDR3 is TGCAGTGCTAGAGATGTTTCCGGGCCCGTCCCCGGGGAGCTGTTTTTT. Amino acid sequence: CSARDVSGPVPGELFF.

This clonotype was observed a handful of times. The chain uses TRBV5-1 and TRBJ2-7, with D possibly being TRBD2 (5 bases). V was pared by 0 bases and J by 0 bases, with 13 bases between. The CDR3 contains 16 residues. The germline CDR1 and CDR2 sequences are SGHRS and YFSETQ. This CDR3 reads CASSLEGGRYSYEQYF. CDR3 nucleotide sequence: TGCGCCAGCAGCTTGGAGGGCGGGCGGTACTCCTACGAGCAGTACTTC.

The rearrangement links TRBV25-1 to TRBJ2-7; D is possibly TRBD2 (6 bases). Looked up from germline, CDR1 is MGHDK and CDR2 is SYGVNS. V was shortened by 0 bases and J by 3 bases, with 15 bases between the two germline ends. CDR3 length equals 16 residues. CDR3 DNA: TGTGCCAGCAGTGAATATGCTCGACTAGGCGGCTACGAGCAGTACTTC. This gives the protein CASSEYARLGGYEQYF.

V usage is TRBV4-3 and J usage is TRBJ2-7; perhaps TRBD2 as D (6 bases). Germline V lookup: CDR1 LGHNA, CDR2 YSLEER. The CDR3 length is 16 residues. V was shortened by 4 bases and J by 2 bases, with 18 bases between the two germline ends. The CDR3 DNA sequence: TGCGCCAGCAGCCCCCGCGGGACGCAGAACACCTACGAGCAGTACTTC. As protein: CASSPRGTQNTYEQYF.

This clonotype appeared a few times. The chain recombines TRBV7-2 with TRBJ2-5, with 13 positions matching TRBD2. CDR3 size: 16 residues. V trimming: 4 bases; J trimming: 5 bases; junction bases outside the gene matches: 7. From germline, CDR1 is SGHTA and CDR2 FQGNSA. CDR3 in amino acids: CASSSGLAGVTETQYF. For the CDR3, the DNA is TGTGCCAGCAGCTCTGGACTAGCGGGAGTCACGGAGACCCAGTACTTC. Variable domain in full (rest from reference TRBV7-2 and TRBJ2-5): GAGVSQSPSNKVTEKGKDVELRCDPISGHTALYWYRQSLGQGLEFLIYFQGNSAPDKSGLPSDRFSAERTGGSVSTLTIQRTQQEDSAVYLCASSSGLAGVTETQYFGPGTRLLVL.

This clonotype was seen a handful of times. This sequence joins TRBV11-2 and TRBJ2-1; D is uncertain. V dropped 5 bases and J dropped 6 bases, with 14 bases sitting between them. CDR1 SGHAT and CDR2 FQNNGV come from the germline V gene. The CDR3 is 14 residues long. CDR3 region: CASSRERTSNEQFF. DNA of the CDR3: TGTGCCAGCAGCCGAGAAAGGACGAGCAATGAGCAGTTCTTC.

The V call is TRBV29-1, the J call TRBJ2-1; TRBD2 might be the D (6 bases). Per germline, CDR1 SQVTM and CDR2 ANQGSEA. V was cut by 6 bases and J by 0 bases, with 12 bases left in between. The CDR3 sequence is 14 residues long. CDR3: CSVGDGSSYNEQFF. In nucleotides, the CDR3 is TGCAGCGTCGGCGACGGGAGCTCCTACAATGAGCAGTTCTTC.

This clonotype was found many times. The V call is TRBV30, the J call TRBJ2-1, with D unclear. The CDR3 covers 13 residues. The germline CDR1 and CDR2 sequences are GTSNPN and SVGIG (reference sequence). V lost 2 bases to trimming and J lost 6 bases, with 11 bases between them. In DNA form, the CDR3 reads TGTGCCTGGAGTTGGGTTGTCGGCAATGAGCAGTTCTTC. This gives the protein CAWSWVVGNEQFF.

Only a few counts were recorded for this clonotype. The chain recombines TRBV12-3 or TRBV12-4 with TRBJ2-2, with TRBD2 identical over 9 bases. CDR3 length: 15 amino acids. The junction had 3 bases not matched to a gene; V was cut back by 6 bases and J by 1 base. This CDR3 is CASSMTSGNTGELFF. The CDR3 nucleotides are TGTGCCAGCAGCATGACTAGCGGGAACACCGGGGAGCTGTTTTTT.

V usage is TRBV10-3 and J usage is TRBJ2-1; D may be TRBD2 (6 bases). The CDR3 has 16 amino acids. The V end was cut by 1 base, the J end by 4 bases, with 14 bases between. Germline-derived CDR1 and CDR2 are ENHRY and SYGVKD. CDR3 sequence (DNA): TGTGCCATCAGTGAGTTATCTAGCGCCTCATACAATGAGCAGTTCTTC. Protein: CAISELSSASYNEQFF.

This clonotype was counted at least ten times. The chain employs TRBV7-9 and TRBJ2-1, with D perhaps matching TRBD1 or TRBD2 (5 bases each). This CDR3 region has 14 residues. Germline V gene data show CDR1 as SEHNR and CDR2 as FQNEAQ (reference sequence). V was trimmed by 1 base and J by 8 bases, leaving 12 bases between them. The CDR3 DNA follows: TGTGCCAGCAGCTTAGGGGGGACCCTCCATGAGCAGTTCTTC. It translates to CASSLGGTLHEQFF.

There are a few counts of this clonotype. The rearrangement joins TRBV20-1 to TRBJ2-3; tentatively, D is TRBD1 (5 bases). V gave up 4 bases and J gave up 3 bases, with 11 bases separating them. This CDR3 comprises 13 residues. Germline-derived CDR1 and CDR2 are DFQATT and SNEGSKA (reference sequence). The CDR3 region is CSAKGFGTDTQYF. The CDR3 DNA reads as TGCAGTGCTAAGGGGTTCGGGACAGATACGCAGTATTTT.

This clonotype has a handful of counts. The chain carries TRBV29-1 and TRBJ2-3; 10 nucleotides line up with TRBD2. This CDR3 region has 14 residues. Germline-derived CDR1 and CDR2 are SQVTM and ANQGSEA. Trimming at V came to 4 bases and at J to 5 bases, leaving 6 bases not matched to a gene. CDR3 DNA: TGCAGCGTTGGGCCTAGACTAGCGGGAGATACGCAGTATTTT. Translating gives CSVGPRLAGDTQYF.

A few counts support this clonotype. The CDR3 DNA sequence: TGTGCCAGCAGTTATGTGGAAGGCACTGAAGCTTTCTTT. Its protein is CASSYVEGTEAFF. The gene calls are TRBV12-3 or TRBV12-4 and TRBJ1-1; no reliable D call. CDR3 length: 13 residues. The V and J ends lost 4 bases and 4 bases respectively, with 10 bases between them.

The chain employs TRBV23-1 and TRBJ2-1; the match to TRBD2 covers 9 bases. TRBV23-1 has ORF status, its function being uncertain. CDR3 length: 16 residues. Trimming at V came to 4 bases and at J to 7 bases, leaving 11 bases not matched to a gene. CDR3 coding DNA: TGCGCCAGCAGTCCGGTCGGGGCGGGAGGGATGAATGAGCAGTTCTTC. This gives the protein CASSPVGAGGMNEQFF.

A note on this clonotype: This could be a read error, since a much larger clone is one nucleotide away. The genes are TRBV5-5 and TRBJ2-7, with D perhaps TRBD2 (6 bases). The CDR3 consists of 12 residues. Looked up from germline, CDR1 is SGHKS and CDR2 is YYEKEE (reference sequence). The CDR3 DNA is TGTGCCAGCAGCTGGGACTTCTACGAGCACTACTTC. This translates into CASSWDFYEHYF.